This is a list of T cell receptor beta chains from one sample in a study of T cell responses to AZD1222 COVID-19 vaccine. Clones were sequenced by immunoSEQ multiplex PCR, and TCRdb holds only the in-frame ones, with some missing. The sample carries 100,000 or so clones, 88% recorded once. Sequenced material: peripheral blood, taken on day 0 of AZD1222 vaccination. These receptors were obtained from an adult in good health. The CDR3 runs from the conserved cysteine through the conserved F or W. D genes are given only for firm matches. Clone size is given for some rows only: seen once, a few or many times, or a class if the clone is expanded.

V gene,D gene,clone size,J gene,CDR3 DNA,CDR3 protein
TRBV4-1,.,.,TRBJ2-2,TGCGCCAGCAGCCAAGTCCCGGGGCCGGACGGGGAGCTGTTTTTT,CASSQVPGPDGELFF
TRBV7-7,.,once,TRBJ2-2,TGTGCTAGCAGCGCGGGACAGAACACCGGGGAGCTGTTTTTT,CASSAGQNTGELFF
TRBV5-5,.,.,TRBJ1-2,TGTGCCAGCAGCTTGGTTTCGGGGGGCGACTATGGCTACACCTTC,CASSLVSGGDYGYTF
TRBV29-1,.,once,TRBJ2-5,TGCAGCGTTGTTGGAGGGACCGGTGGGGAGACCCAGTACTTC,CSVVGGTGGETQYF
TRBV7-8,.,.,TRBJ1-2,TGTGCCAGCAGCCCGATAGAAAGCTATGGCTACACCTTC,CASSPIESYGYTF
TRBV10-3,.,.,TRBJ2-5,TGTGCCATCAGTCCGGCTCGCGAGACCCAGTACTTC,CAISPARETQYF
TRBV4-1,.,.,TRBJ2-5,TGCGCCAGCAGCCATGTCATCGTCGAAGAGACCCAGTACTTC,CASSHVIVEETQYF
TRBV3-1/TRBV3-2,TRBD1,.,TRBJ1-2,TGTGCCAGCAGCCTACAGGGGTCGTATGGCTACACCTTC,CASSLQGSYGYTF
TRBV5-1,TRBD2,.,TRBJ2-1,TGCGCCAGCAGCTCTAGCGGGAGGGCCGTATACAATGAGCAGTTCTTC,CASSSSGRAVYNEQFF
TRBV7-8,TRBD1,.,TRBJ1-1,TGTGCCAGCAGCCCCGGGACAGAGTTGAACACTGAAGCTTTCTTT,CASSPGTELNTEAFF
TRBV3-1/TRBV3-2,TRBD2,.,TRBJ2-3,TGTGCCAGCAGCCAAGCCACTAGCGGGGGGGCCACAGATACGCAGTATTTT,CASSQATSGGATDTQYF
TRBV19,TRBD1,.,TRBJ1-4,TGTGCCAGTAGTGCACAGGGGGAGGAAAAACTGTTTTTT,CASSAQGEEKLFF
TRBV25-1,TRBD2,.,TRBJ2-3,TGTGCCAGCAGCTTTAGCGGGGGGGCTGCAGATACGCAGTATTTT,CASSFSGGAADTQYF
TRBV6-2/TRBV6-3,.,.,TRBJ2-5,TGTGCCAGCAGTACCGGGACGCCAGAGACCCAGTACTTC,CASSTGTPETQYF
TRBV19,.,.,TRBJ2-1,TGTGCCAGTAGTATAGAAGTAGTGTTCTCCTACAATGAGCAGTTCTTC,CASSIEVVFSYNEQFF
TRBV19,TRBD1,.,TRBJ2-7,TGTGCCAGTAGCCCCGGACAGGGTAGAACCCACGAGCAGTACTTC,CASSPGQGRTHEQYF
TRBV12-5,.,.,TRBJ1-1,TGTGCTAGTGGTTTAGGGGACTTAAACCCGCGGGGCACTGAAGCTTTCTTT,CASGLGDLNPRGTEAFF
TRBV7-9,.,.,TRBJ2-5,TGTGCCAGCAGCCCCAAAACGCCCCCCGGAGAGACCCAGTACTTC,CASSPKTPPGETQYF
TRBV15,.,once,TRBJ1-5,TGTGCCACCAGCAGAGAATTCCAGGTTCCCACCGGGAGCAATCAGCCCCAGCATTTT,CATSREFQVPTGSNQPQHF
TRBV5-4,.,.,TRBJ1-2,TGTGCCAGCAGCTTGGGTAGGGAAGGCTACACCTTC,CASSLGREGYTF
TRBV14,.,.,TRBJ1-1,TGTGCCAGCAGCCACATGGGCACTGAAGCTTTCTTT,CASSHMGTEAFF
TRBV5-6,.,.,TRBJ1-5,TGTGCCAGCAGCCCTGCCTCAGCAGGCGGGCCCCAGCATTTT,CASSPASAGGPQHF
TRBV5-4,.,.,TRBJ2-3,TGTGCCAGCAGCAGCGCGGGCTCCTATACGCAGTATTTT,CASSSAGSYTQYF